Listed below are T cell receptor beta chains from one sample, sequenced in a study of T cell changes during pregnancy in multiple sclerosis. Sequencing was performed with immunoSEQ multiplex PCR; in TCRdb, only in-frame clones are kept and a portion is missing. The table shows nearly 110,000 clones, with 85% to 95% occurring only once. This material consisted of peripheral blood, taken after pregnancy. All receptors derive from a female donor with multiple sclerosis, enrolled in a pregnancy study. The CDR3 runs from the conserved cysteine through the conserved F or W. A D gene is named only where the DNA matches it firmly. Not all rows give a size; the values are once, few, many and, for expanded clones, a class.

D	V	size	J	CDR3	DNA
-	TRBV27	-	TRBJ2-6	CASGRMSGANVLTF	TGTGCCAGCGGGAGGATGTCTGGGGCCAACGTCCTGACTTTC
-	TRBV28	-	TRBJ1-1	CASSGTLAVTEAFF	TGTGCCAGCAGCGGGACACTTGCGGTTACTGAAGCTTTCTTT
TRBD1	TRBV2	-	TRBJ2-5	CASSKFRDRAQETQYF	TGTGCCAGCAGTAAATTCCGGGACAGGGCTCAAGAGACCCAGTACTTC
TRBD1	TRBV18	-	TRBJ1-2	CASSQDRVSGYTF	TGTGCCAGCTCTCAGGACAGGGTCAGTGGCTACACCTTC
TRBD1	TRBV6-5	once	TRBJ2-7	CASRGTEYEQYF	TGTGCCTCCAGGGGGACAGAATACGAGCAGTACTTC
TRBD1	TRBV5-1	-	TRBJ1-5	CASSLQSGTGLNQPQHF	TGCGCCAGCAGCTTGCAGTCCGGGACAGGGTTAAATCAGCCCCAGCATTTT
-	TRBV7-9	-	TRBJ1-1	CASSRGGYTEAFF	TGTGCCAGCAGTCGCGGGGGGTACACTGAAGCTTTCTTT
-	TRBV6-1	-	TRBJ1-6	CASSEWGRSSYNSPLHF	TGTGCCAGCAGTGAATGGGGCCGAAGCTCCTATAATTCACCCCTCCACTTT
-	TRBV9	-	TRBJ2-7	CASSTSGVLPHEQYF	TGTGCCAGCAGCACCTCAGGGGTCCTCCCCCACGAGCAGTACTTC
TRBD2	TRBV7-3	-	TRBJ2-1	CASSTPTSGRALTRNEQFF	TGTGCCAGCAGCACCCCGACTAGCGGGAGGGCCCTCACGAGGAATGAGCAGTTCTTC
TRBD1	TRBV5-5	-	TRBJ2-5	CASSLDRGRVETQYF	TGTGCCAGCAGCTTAGACAGGGGGCGTGTGGAGACCCAGTACTTC
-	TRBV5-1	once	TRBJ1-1	CASSLFGAENTEAFF	TGCGCCAGCAGCTTGTTTGGGGCTGAGAACACTGAAGCTTTCTTT
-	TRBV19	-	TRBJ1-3	CASSIGLSFSGNTIYF	TGTGCCAGTAGTATAGGCCTATCTTTCTCTGGAAACACCATATATTTT
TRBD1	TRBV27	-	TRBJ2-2	CASSLTGGGGELFF	TGTGCCAGCAGTTTAACAGGGGGAGGCGGGGAGCTGTTTTTT
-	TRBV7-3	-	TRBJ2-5	CASSLIPQETQYF	TGTGCCAGCAGCTTAATTCCACAAGAGACCCAGTACTTC
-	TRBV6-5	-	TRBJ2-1	CASSLLLSGNEQFF	TGTGCCAGCAGTTTACTACTCTCTGGGAATGAGCAGTTCTTC
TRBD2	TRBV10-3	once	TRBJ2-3	CAISEWKWEGRPDTQYF	TGTGCCATCAGTGAGTGGAAATGGGAGGGCCGCCCAGATACGCAGTATTTT
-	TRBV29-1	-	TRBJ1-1	CSVEVGSLNTEAFF	TGCAGCGTTGAAGTAGGGAGCCTGAACACTGAAGCTTTCTTT